This entry is about one T cell receptor beta chain. Its antigen is unidentified. This specimen belongs to a study of cytomegalovirus exposure and HLA in healthy donors. Study background: Most genotyped donors, roughly 83% of about 400, had Caucasian-associated genetic ancestry. The study's findings and limits: In a later analysis, TCR beta V- and J-gene trimming was associated with a missense DCLRE1C variant. The study recorded 164 TCR beta chains that were cytomegalovirus-associated. The authors later found TCR association rates varying by HLA locus, with DRB1 most and HLA-C fewest.

A multiplex PCR was run with 60 Vbeta primers and 13 Jbeta primers. Here immunoSEQ multiplex PCR was the method, and the copy in TCRdb shows in-frame clones only, minus some. The sample consists of some 130,000 clones, approximately 85% of them appearing once. CDR1 MGHRA and CDR2 YSYEKL come from the germline V gene. The V gene end was trimmed by 3 bases and the J gene end by 1 base; junction bases not matched to a gene: 0. The CDR3 consists of 15 residues. The sample taken for sequencing was PBMCs. This sequence joins TRBV4-1 and TRBJ2-5; 12 bases line up with TRBD1. The sequence was collected from a woman aged 25 to 39 in good health and CMV-seropositive. The DNA for the CDR3 is TGCGCCAGCAGCCAGGGACAGGGGGCCCAAGAGACCCAGTACTTC. Its translation is CASSQGQGAQETQYF.